One TCR beta chain is described in this entry. This sample was taken from a study of blood T cell repertoires in COVID-19. TCRdb's table, derived via immunoSEQ multiplex PCR, lists solely in-frame clones and lacks some. Among just over 65,000 clones listed, 86% were seen once. The source material was peripheral blood. This receptor was taken from a man aged 30 to 39 with acute or convalescent COVID-19.

The CDR3, as DNA: TGTGCCAGCAGACTAGCGGCCACAGATACGCAGTATTTT. Translated, it gives CASRLAATDTQYF. The chain links TRBV11-2 to TRBJ2-3, with 8 bases that match TRBD2. Germline CDR1 SGHAT, CDR2 FQNNGV. The CDR3 totals 13 residues. Trimming at V came to 6 bases and at J to 2 bases, leaving 1 base not matched to a gene.